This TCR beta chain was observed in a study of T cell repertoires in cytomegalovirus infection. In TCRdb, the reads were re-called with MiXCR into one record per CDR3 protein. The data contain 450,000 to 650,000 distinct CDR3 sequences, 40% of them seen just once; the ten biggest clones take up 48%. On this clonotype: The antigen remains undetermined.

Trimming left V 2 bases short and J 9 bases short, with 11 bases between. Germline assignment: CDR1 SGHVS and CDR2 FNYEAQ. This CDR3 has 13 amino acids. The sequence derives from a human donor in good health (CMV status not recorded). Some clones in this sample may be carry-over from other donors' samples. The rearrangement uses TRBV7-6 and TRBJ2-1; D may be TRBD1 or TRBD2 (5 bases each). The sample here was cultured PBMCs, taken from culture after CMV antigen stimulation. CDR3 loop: CASSLNAGSEQFF. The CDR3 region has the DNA TGTGCCAGCAGCTTAAACGCAGGGAGTGAGCAGTTCTTC.